The rows below give T cell receptor beta chains drawn from one sample of a study of CD8+ T cells in alopecia areata. Method: immunoSEQ multiplex PCR; TCRdb's copy keeps in-frame clones and lacks some. The sample includes over 95,000 clones, roughly three fifths of them seen just once. The sample consisted of CD4+ T cells sorted from blood, taken at week 24, from a patient treated with tofacitinib. These TCRs come from a human donor with alopecia areata. CDR3s include the opening cysteine and the closing phenylalanine or tryptophan. Fields, in order: clone size, D gene, V gene, CDR3 length, J gene, CDR3 DNA, CDR3 protein. D genes are given only for firm matches. Not every row has a clone size; where given, it reads once, few, many or a size class.

abundance: NA; d_gene: TRBD1; v_gene: TRBV6-5; len: 14; j_gene: TRBJ2-7; CDR3nt: TGTGCCAGCAGTCCACAGGGGGGATCCTACGAGCAGTACTTC; CDR3aa: CASSPQGGSYEQYF
abundance: few; d_gene: NA; v_gene: TRBV29-1; len: 12; j_gene: TRBJ2-7; CDR3nt: TGCAGCGCTGCCCTAGGAACGGTCGAGCAGTACTTC; CDR3aa: CSAALGTVEQYF
abundance: NA; d_gene: NA; v_gene: TRBV11-2; len: 15; j_gene: TRBJ2-5; CDR3nt: TGTGCCAGCAGCTTACATAGCGCCGGCCAAGAGACCCAGTACTTC; CDR3aa: CASSLHSAGQETQYF
abundance: NA; d_gene: NA; v_gene: TRBV15; len: 11; j_gene: TRBJ2-1; CDR3nt: TGTGCCACCGGGGAATACGATGAGCAGTTCTTC; CDR3aa: CATGEYDEQFF
abundance: few; d_gene: NA; v_gene: TRBV11-2; len: 12; j_gene: TRBJ2-3; CDR3nt: TGTGCCAGCAGCTTTGGCAGGTATACGCAGTATTTT; CDR3aa: CASSFGRYTQYF
abundance: few; d_gene: NA; v_gene: TRBV7-9; len: 13; j_gene: TRBJ2-1; CDR3nt: TGTGCCAGCAGCTTAGACGCGTACAATGAGCAGTTCTTC; CDR3aa: CASSLDAYNEQFF
abundance: NA; d_gene: TRBD1; v_gene: TRBV4-1; len: 15; j_gene: TRBJ1-2; CDR3nt: TGCGCCAGCTCCCCCCGGACAGGGGCGAACTATGGCTACACCTTC; CDR3aa: CASSPRTGANYGYTF
abundance: NA; d_gene: NA; v_gene: TRBV19; len: 14; j_gene: TRBJ2-5; CDR3nt: TGTGCCAGTAGTAGGGGCCTCTCCCAAGAGACCCAGTACTTC; CDR3aa: CASSRGLSQETQYF
abundance: NA; d_gene: NA; v_gene: TRBV6-5; len: 13; j_gene: TRBJ2-1; CDR3nt: TGTGCCAGCAGTTACGCAGATAGCGGCGAGCAGTTCTTC; CDR3aa: CASSYADSGEQFF
abundance: NA; d_gene: TRBD1; v_gene: TRBV9; len: 14; j_gene: TRBJ2-7; CDR3nt: TGTGCCAGCAGCGCAGGGGGCCTGTCCTACGAGCAGTACTTC; CDR3aa: CASSAGGLSYEQYF
abundance: few; d_gene: NA; v_gene: TRBV10-3; len: 14; j_gene: TRBJ2-5; CDR3nt: TGTGCCATCAGCCCCCGGGACACCGACGAGACCCAGTACTTC; CDR3aa: CAISPRDTDETQYF
abundance: NA; d_gene: NA; v_gene: TRBV2; len: 14; j_gene: TRBJ2-3; CDR3nt: TGTGCCAGCAAGGAGGACAGAAACACAGATACGCAGTATTTT; CDR3aa: CASKEDRNTDTQYF
abundance: NA; d_gene: NA; v_gene: TRBV29-1; len: 12; j_gene: TRBJ1-1; CDR3nt: TGCAGCGTTGTTCCGGGGAACACTGAAGCTTTCTTT; CDR3aa: CSVVPGNTEAFF
abundance: NA; d_gene: TRBD2; v_gene: TRBV4-2; len: 14; j_gene: TRBJ2-7; CDR3nt: TGTGCCAGCAGCCCAGGCGGGGGAAGCGACGAGCAGTACTTC; CDR3aa: CASSPGGGSDEQYF
abundance: NA; d_gene: NA; v_gene: TRBV7-9; len: 12; j_gene: TRBJ1-6; CDR3nt: TGTGCCAGCAGCTCCCGAGGCTCACCCCTCCACTTT; CDR3aa: CASSSRGSPLHF
abundance: NA; d_gene: TRBD2; v_gene: TRBV4-2; len: 19; j_gene: TRBJ2-3; CDR3nt: TGTGCCAGCAGCCAAGAACGCGTTAGCGGGGGACTTAGCACAGATACGCAGTATTTT; CDR3aa: CASSQERVSGGLSTDTQYF
abundance: NA; d_gene: NA; v_gene: TRBV2; len: 11; j_gene: TRBJ1-2; CDR3nt: TGTGCCAGCAGTCGAGGGGCTGGCTACACCTTC; CDR3aa: CASSRGAGYTF
abundance: NA; d_gene: NA; v_gene: TRBV30; len: 16; j_gene: TRBJ2-3; CDR3nt: TGTGCCTGGAGCGCTCTCGGGGTAGGAAACACAGATACGCAGTATTTT; CDR3aa: CAWSALGVGNTDTQYF
abundance: NA; d_gene: NA; v_gene: TRBV23-1; len: 17; j_gene: TRBJ2-6; CDR3nt: TGCGCCAGCGGGCTTGGGAACTCTCGGTCTGGGGCCAACGTCCTGACTTTC; CDR3aa: CASGLGNSRSGANVLTF
abundance: NA; d_gene: NA; v_gene: TRBV30; len: 13; j_gene: TRBJ2-3; CDR3nt: TGTGCCTGGAGTGGACTTGTAGGAGATACGCAGTATTTT; CDR3aa: CAWSGLVGDTQYF
abundance: few; d_gene: NA; v_gene: TRBV2; len: 15; j_gene: TRBJ2-5; CDR3nt: TGTGCCAGCAGTGAAGGGCAACGGGCACAAGAGACCCAGTACTTC; CDR3aa: CASSEGQRAQETQYF
abundance: NA; d_gene: NA; v_gene: TRBV18; len: 14; j_gene: TRBJ1-2; CDR3nt: TGTGCCAGCTCACCCGGAAGGGACTACTATGGCTACACCTTC; CDR3aa: CASSPGRDYYGYTF
abundance: NA; d_gene: NA; v_gene: TRBV7-2; len: 15; j_gene: TRBJ2-7; CDR3nt: TGTGCCAGCAGCTCACAGACGGGACCGAACTTGGGGGAGTACTTC; CDR3aa: CASSSQTGPNLGEYF
abundance: NA; d_gene: NA; v_gene: TRBV19; len: 12; j_gene: TRBJ1-6; CDR3nt: TGTGCCAGTAGTCCGAGGAATTCACCCCTCCACTTT; CDR3aa: CASSPRNSPLHF
abundance: few; d_gene: NA; v_gene: TRBV2; len: 11; j_gene: TRBJ2-1; CDR3nt: TGTGCCAGCACCGTCTACAATGAGCAGTTCTTC; CDR3aa: CASTVYNEQFF
abundance: few; d_gene: NA; v_gene: TRBV6-5; len: 15; j_gene: TRBJ2-1; CDR3nt: TGTGCCAGCAGTTCACGGGCCCACGCCGACAATGAGCAGTTCTTC; CDR3aa: CASSSRAHADNEQFF
abundance: NA; d_gene: NA; v_gene: TRBV9; len: 15; j_gene: TRBJ2-2; CDR3nt: TGTGCCAGCAGCGTAGGGGGTTCCAGTACCGGGGAGCTGTTTTTT; CDR3aa: CASSVGGSSTGELFF